These 30 T cell receptor beta chains share one sample of origin, sequenced in a study of T-cell memory formation after mild COVID-19. TCRdb itself ran the 5' RACE reads through MiXCR, one entry per CDR3 protein. The sample lists approximately 570,000 distinct CDR3 sequences, about 20% seen once, with more than 10% in the top ten. What was sequenced was PBMCs or a T cell subset sorted from them (not recorded which). Receptor source: an adult woman who had mild COVID-19 (a few samples of this study predate the infection). Cell type and time point are not known.

This clonotype was observed at least ten times. V usage is TRBV5-4 and J usage is TRBJ2-1; a possible D gene is TRBD2 (5 bases). V lost 7 bases to trimming and J lost 1 base, with 9 bases between them. Germline CDR1 is SGHNT and CDR2 is YYREEE (reference sequence). The CDR3 has 13 amino acids. The CDR3 here is CASRRTSYNEQFF. CDR3 nucleotides: TGTGCCAGCCGTCGGACTTCCTACAATGAGCAGTTCTTC. The complete variable domain, with remaining parts taken from reference TRBV5-4 and TRBJ2-1, reads ETGVTQSPTHLIKTRGQQVTLRCSSQSGHNTVSWYQQALGQGPQFIFQYYREEENGRGNFPPRFSGLQFPNYSSELNVNALELDDSALYLCASRRTSYNEQFFGPGTRLTVL.

Comments on this clonotype: This CDR3 is missing its conserved last phenylalanine or tryptophan, likely due to a read error. Because the CDR3's place on the DNA is in doubt, the DNA is left out and the CDR3 is given as listed by TCRdb. The chain combines TRBV30 with TRBJ2-5; TRBD1 is the table's D call, not checked against the DNA. The CDR3 sequence runs 13 residues, both termini included. Germline V gene data show CDR1 as GTSNPN and CDR2 as SVGIG (reference sequence). The chain's CDR3 is CAWSVSWTDRLLV.

This clonotype was counted between two and nine times. The chain employs TRBV29-1 and TRBJ2-5, with D tentatively TRBD2 (5 bases). V gave up 4 bases and J gave up 5 bases, with 11 bases separating them. Germline-derived CDR1 and CDR2 are SQVTM and ANQGSEA. This CDR3 contains 12 residues. The chain's CDR3 is CSVGRGRETQYF. CDR3 DNA sequence: TGCAGCGTTGGACGCGGGCGGGAGACCCAGTACTTC.

V usage is TRBV7-3 and J usage is TRBJ1-2; 9 bases line up with TRBD1. Germline assignment: CDR1 SGHTA and CDR2 FQGTGA. The CDR3 is 17 residues long. The junction had 16 bases not matched to a gene; V was cut back by 5 bases and J by 6 bases. The chain's CDR3 is CASSLSGQGGAVNGYTF. DNA of the CDR3: TGTGCCAGCAGCCTCTCGGGACAGGGTGGGGCGGTGAATGGCTACACCTTC.

The rearrangement uses TRBV12-3 or TRBV12-4 and TRBJ2-1; weak D call: TRBD1 (6 bases). The CDR3 sequence is 15 residues long. Trimming left V 6 bases short and J 5 bases short, with 17 bases between. CDR3 region: CASSPRTVVDNEQFF. CDR3 coding DNA: TGTGCCAGCAGCCCCCGGACAGTGGTTGACAATGAGCAGTTCTTC.

V usage is TRBV4-3 and J usage is TRBJ2-5, with D uncertain. CDR1 is LGHNA, CDR2 YSLEER, per germline. V lost 0 bases and J 4 bases, leaving 12 bases between the germline ends. The CDR3 sequence is 15 residues long. The CDR3 DNA reads TGCGCCAGCAGCCAAGAAGGTCCTAGTAGAGAGACCCAGTACTTC. This gives the protein CASSQEGPSRETQYF.

This clonotype was counted only a few times. The chain employs TRBV15 and TRBJ2-5, with D unresolved. The CDR3 extends over 15 amino acids. In germline, CDR1 is LNHNV, CDR2 YYDKDF (reference sequence). Trimming took 5 bases from V and 0 from J, leaving 13 bases between them. The CDR3, as DNA: TGTGCCACCAGCGATGGATTGGGGTACCAAGAGACCCAGTACTTC. Protein product: CATSDGLGYQETQYF.

In DNA, the CDR3 is TGTGCCAGTAGTAGAGGACAGGGGAAGCGGTCGGACACTGAAGCTTTCTTT. As protein: CASSRGQGKRSDTEAFF. The rearrangement joins TRBV19 to TRBJ1-1, with 9 positions matching TRBD1. The CDR3 is 17 amino acids. The ends lost 4 bases at V and 3 bases at J; junction bases unmatched: 12. Germline CDR1 LNHDA, CDR2 SQIVND (reference sequence).

Only one count was recorded for this clonotype. V and J are TRBV6-1 and TRBJ2-5; D gene ambiguous. Per germline, CDR1 MNHNS and CDR2 SASEGT. The CDR3 spans 14 residues. V gave up 5 bases and J gave up 5 bases, with 15 bases separating them. The CDR3 bases are TGTGCCAGCAGTCCCGGGCCGTGGCGGGAGACCCAGTACTTC. Protein product: CASSPGPWRETQYF.

The chain uses TRBV27 and TRBJ1-1; D uncertain. Germline CDR1 MNHEY, CDR2 SMNVEV (reference sequence). CDR3 length: 13 residues. V was shortened by 7 bases and J by 1 base, with 10 bases between the two germline ends. CDR3 amino acids: CASIPMTNTEAFF. DNA for the CDR3: TGTGCCAGCATCCCCATGACGAACACTGAAGCTTTCTTT.

This clonotype was detected a few times. V and J are TRBV15 and TRBJ2-7; D may be TRBD2 (6 bases). Germline loops: CDR1 LNHNV, CDR2 YYDKDF (reference sequence). This CDR3 region has 15 residues. The V end lost 3 bases, the J end lost 2 bases, and 14 bases lay between the germline ends. The CDR3 protein is CATSSGRETPYEQYF. CDR3 nucleotides: TGTGCCACCAGCAGCGGGAGAGAAACCCCCTACGAGCAGTACTTC.

This clonotype was detected only a few times. CDR3 DNA: TGTGCCAGCAGATCGACAGGGTACAATGAGCAGTTCTTC. Amino acid sequence: CASRSTGYNEQFF. This chain connects TRBV7-9 to TRBJ2-1, with TRBD1 matching 7 bases. The trim removed 6 bases at V and 4 bases at J, leaving 3 bases unmatched. CDR3 length: 13 residues. Germline values: CDR1 SEHNR, CDR2 FQNEAQ (reference sequence).

The rearrangement links TRBV7-6 to TRBJ2-5, with D perhaps matching TRBD2 (5 bases). The CDR3 is made up of 14 amino acids. V lost 5 bases to trimming and J lost 8 bases, with 18 bases between them. Germline assignment: CDR1 SGHVS and CDR2 FNYEAQ. The DNA for the CDR3 is TGTGCCAGCAGCCGTCGGACTTGGCGAGATACCCAGTACTTC. This sequence encodes CASSRRTWRDTQYF.

This clonotype was counted many times. V gene TRBV6-2 or TRBV6-3 combines with J gene TRBJ2-6; D perhaps matches TRBD1 (6 bases). With 2 bases removed from V and 2 bases from J, the gap between germline ends came to 7 bases. The V gene's germline CDR1 is MNHEY and CDR2 SVGEGT. The CDR3 consists of 15 residues. The CDR3 DNA is TGTGCCAGCAGTTACCAGGGGACTGGGGCCAACGTCCTGACTTTC. It yields the protein CASSYQGTGANVLTF.

Here the CDR3 reads CSARKGDYGYTF. Written as DNA, the CDR3 is TGCAGTGCTAGGAAGGGTGACTATGGCTACACCTTC. This chain links TRBV20-1 with TRBJ1-2; D uncertain. The germline gives CDR1 DFQATT, CDR2 SNEGSKA (reference sequence). The CDR3 extends over 12 amino acids. V lost 3 bases, J lost 3 bases, and 8 bases lay in between.

This clonotype has a handful of counts. This chain connects TRBV6-5 to TRBJ1-1, with TRBD1 matching 7 bases. This CDR3 is 13 amino acids long. V shed 6 bases and J 6 bases; nucleotides not matched to a gene: 7. The germline V gene encodes CDR1 MNHEY and CDR2 SVGAGI. CDR3 loop: CASRATGEAEAFF. CDR3 coding DNA: TGTGCCAGCAGAGCAACAGGGGAAGCTGAAGCTTTCTTT.

The chain recombines TRBV20-1 with TRBJ2-7; D gene unclear. The V gene's germline CDR1 is DFQATT and CDR2 SNEGSKA (reference sequence). The CDR3 runs 11 residues. The V end lost 1 base, the J end lost 10 bases, and 11 bases lay between the germline ends. The CDR3 protein is CSARVASAQYF. The CDR3 region has the DNA TGCAGTGCTAGAGTGGCATCGGCCCAGTACTTC.

The chain carries TRBV7-3 and TRBJ1-6; tentative D call: TRBD1 (6 bases). Germline-derived CDR1 and CDR2 are SGHTA and FQGTGA. Trimming cost V 5 bases and J 10 bases, with 15 bases left between them. The CDR3 is 14 residues long. The CDR3 reads CASSTGLSASPLHF. CDR3 bases: TGTGCCAGCAGCACAGGGTTATCGGCGTCACCCCTCCACTTT. Combining the CDR3 with reference TRBV7-3 and TRBJ1-6 gives the whole variable domain GAGVSQTPSNKVTEKGKYVELRCDPISGHTALYWYRQSLGQGPEFLIYFQGTGAADDSGLPNDRFFAVRPEGSVSTLKIQRTERGDSAVYLCASSTGLSASPLHFGNGTRLTVT.

The rearrangement links TRBV3-1 to TRBJ1-2, with TRBD1 identical over 7 bases. This CDR3 region has 14 residues. CDR1 is LGHDT and CDR2 is YNNKEL in the germline V gene (reference sequence). J gave up 5 bases and V 4 bases, and 7 bases lay outside the gene matches. Here the CDR3 reads CASSPDPTGYGYTF. CDR3 DNA sequence: TGTGCCAGCAGCCCAGACCCGACAGGGTATGGCTACACCTTC.

The chain carries TRBV28 and TRBJ2-7; unclear D gene. V lost 6 bases and J 6 bases, leaving 12 bases between the germline ends. CDR1 and CDR2 from the germline V gene are MDHEN and SYDVKM. The CDR3 length is 12 residues. The CDR3 DNA sequence: TGTGCCAGCAGCTCCCAACTCGGCGAGCAGTACTTC. It translates to CASSSQLGEQYF.

This clonotype was recorded a few times. The CDR3 DNA sequence: TGTGCCAGCAGCCCCAGGATTTACAATGAGCAGTTCTTC. Amino acids: CASSPRIYNEQFF. J is TRBJ2-1 and V is TRBV7-8; the D is unclear. Germline CDR1 reads SGHVS; CDR2 reads FQNEAQ. The CDR3 has 13 amino acids. Trimming stripped 5 bases from V and 4 bases from J, with 9 bases between.

J is TRBJ2-7 and V is TRBV10-3; D gene unclear. Germline V gene data show CDR1 as ENHRY and CDR2 as SYGVKD. The length of the CDR3 is 14 residues. Trimming cost V 6 bases and J 3 bases, with 15 bases left between them. The CDR3 here is CAISSWGILYEQYF. CDR3 bases: TGTGCCATCAGCTCGTGGGGAATCCTCTACGAGCAGTACTTC.

This clonotype was observed a few times. This sequence joins TRBV12-3 or TRBV12-4 and TRBJ2-4; D is undetermined. The CDR3 runs 13 residues. V was clipped by 3 bases and J by 4 bases, with 7 bases between them. In DNA, the CDR3 is TGTGCCAGCAGTTTCACAGAGAAAAACATTCAGTACTTC. Translation gives CASSFTEKNIQYF.

In this sample, this clonotype turned up a few times. The chain joins TRBV4-3 to TRBJ2-1, with unresolved D. CDR3 length: 17 amino acids. Germline V gene lookup returns CDR1 LGHNA and CDR2 YSLEER. The V end was cut by 0 bases, the J end by 0 bases, with 12 bases between. CDR3: CASSQDRAVSSYNEQFF. In DNA, the CDR3 is TGCGCCAGCAGCCAAGATCGGGCGGTTAGCTCCTACAATGAGCAGTTCTTC.

The chain couples TRBV9 to TRBJ2-3; possible D gene TRBD2, 7 bases. Germline values: CDR1 SGDLS, CDR2 YYNGEE. V dropped 3 bases and J dropped 2 bases, with 25 bases sitting between them. The CDR3 loop spans 19 amino acids. CDR3 loop: CASSARGGLSNPFTDTQYF. CDR3 nucleotides: TGTGCCAGCAGCGCAAGGGGGGGACTTTCTAACCCCTTCACAGATACGCAGTATTTT.

This clonotype was counted many times. The chain employs TRBV5-6 and TRBJ2-7, with D possibly called TRBD1 or TRBD2 (5 bases each). CDR1 and CDR2 (germline): SGHDT, YYEEEE. CDR3 size: 12 residues. Trimming took 1 base from V and 6 from J, leaving 8 bases between them. Written as DNA, the CDR3 is TGTGCCAGCAGCTTGACCGGGGCCGAGCAGTACTTC. This translates into CASSLTGAEQYF.

This rearrangement joins TRBV27 to TRBJ2-1, with TRBD2 matching over 8 bases. The V and J ends lost 5 bases and 6 bases, in that order; junction bases with no gene match: 3. This CDR3 is 13 amino acids long. Germline V CDR1 and CDR2: MNHEY, SMNVEV (reference sequence). CDR3 in DNA: TGTGCCAGCAGTATGGGACTAGTCAATGAGCAGTTCTTC. Protein: CASSMGLVNEQFF.

CDR3: CASSASPGRSSYEQYF. CDR3 coding DNA: TGTGCCAGCAGCGCTTCTCCGGGACGGAGCTCCTACGAGCAGTACTTC. The V call is TRBV5-6, the J call TRBJ2-7; D tentatively fits TRBD1 or TRBD2 (5 bases each). CDR3 length: 16 residues. V lost 4 bases to trimming and J lost 0 bases, with 17 bases between them. CDR1 is SGHDT, CDR2 YYEEEE, per germline.

The chain recombines TRBV9 with TRBJ2-6; 14 nucleotides align to TRBD2. Germline CDR1 and CDR2: SGDLS and YYNGEE. The CDR3 runs to 19 residues. With 3 bases clipped from V and 4 bases from J, the junction kept 9 bases outside the gene matches. The CDR3 loop reads CASSALGLAGVTGANVLTF. As DNA, the CDR3 is TGTGCCAGCAGCGCCCTGGGACTAGCGGGAGTAACAGGGGCCAACGTCCTGACTTTC.

There are many counts of this clonotype. This chain joins TRBV5-1 and TRBJ2-3, with a weak D call TRBD2 (5 bases). With 1 base removed from V and 0 bases from J, the gap between germline ends came to 9 bases. The CDR3 extends over 15 amino acids. The germline V gene has CDR1 SGHRS and CDR2 YFSETQ. CDR3 sequence reads: CASSLSKRSTDTQYF. In DNA form, the CDR3 reads TGCGCCAGCAGCTTGTCCAAGCGGAGCACAGATACGCAGTATTTT.